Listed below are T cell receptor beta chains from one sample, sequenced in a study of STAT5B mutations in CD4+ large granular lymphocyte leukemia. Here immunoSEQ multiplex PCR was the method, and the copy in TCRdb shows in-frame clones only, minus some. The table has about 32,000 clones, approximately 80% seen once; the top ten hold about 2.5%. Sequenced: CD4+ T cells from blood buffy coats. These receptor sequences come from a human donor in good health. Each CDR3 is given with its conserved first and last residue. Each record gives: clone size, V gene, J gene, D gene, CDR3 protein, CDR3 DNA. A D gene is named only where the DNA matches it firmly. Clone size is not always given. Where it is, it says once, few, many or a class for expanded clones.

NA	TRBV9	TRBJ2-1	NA	CASSVGGWLAGSNEQFF	TGTGCCAGCAGCGTAGGGGGGTGGCTAGCCGGATCCAATGAGCAGTTCTTC
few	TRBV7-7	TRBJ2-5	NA	CASSLGTSRGGTQYF	TGTGCCAGCAGCTTGGGGACATCCCGAGGGGGGACCCAGTACTTC
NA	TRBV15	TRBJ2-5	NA	CATSRATGSQETQYF	TGTGCCACCAGCAGAGCTACGGGCAGTCAAGAGACCCAGTACTTC
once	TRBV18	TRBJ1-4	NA	CASSSGGVNEKLFF	TGTGCCAGCTCATCCGGAGGAGTCAATGAAAAACTGTTTTTT
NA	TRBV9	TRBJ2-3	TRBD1	CASSGGTGVRTDTQYF	TGTGCCAGCAGCGGGGGGACAGGGGTGAGGACAGATACGCAGTATTTT
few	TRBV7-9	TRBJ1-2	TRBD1	CASSWTGNGYTF	TGTGCCAGCAGCTGGACAGGGAACGGCTACACCTTC
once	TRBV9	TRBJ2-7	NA	CASSSYRGAPSHEQYF	TGTGCCAGCAGCTCCTATAGGGGGGCACCTTCTCACGAGCAGTACTTC
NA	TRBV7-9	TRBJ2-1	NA	CASSLTGGNYNEQFF	TGTGCCAGCAGCTTAACCGGGGGAAACTACAATGAGCAGTTCTTC
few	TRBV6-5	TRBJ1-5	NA	CASSPEGGWEQPQHF	TGTGCCAGCAGCCCAGAGGGGGGTTGGGAACAGCCCCAGCATTTT
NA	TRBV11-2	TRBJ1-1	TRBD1	CASSPDRVGTEAFF	TGTGCCAGCAGCCCCGACAGGGTAGGCACTGAAGCTTTCTTT
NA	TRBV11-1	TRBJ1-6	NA	CASSFRQADNSPLHF	TGTGCCAGCAGCTTCCGACAGGCCGATAATTCACCCCTCCACTTT
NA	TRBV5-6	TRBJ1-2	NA	CASSLGLQDSNYGYTF	TGTGCCAGCAGCTTAGGATTACAGGACTCTAACTATGGCTACACCTTC
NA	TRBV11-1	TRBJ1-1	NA	CASSRRENTEAFF	TGTGCCAGCAGCCGTAGGGAGAACACTGAAGCTTTCTTT
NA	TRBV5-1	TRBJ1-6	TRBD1	CASSPGQGALGNSPLHF	TGCGCCAGCAGCCCCGGACAGGGGGCGCTTGGTAATTCACCCCTCCACTTT